This T cell receptor beta chain is from a study of spatial heterogeneity in lung cancer. The study, taken as a whole, reports: In tumors, expanded intratumoral alpha and beta TCR counts tracked mutation counts. Alpha and beta chain coverage of tumor T cells was estimated at about 7.4% and 14%, respectively.

TCRdb fed the 5' RACE reads into MiXCR, producing one record per CDR3 protein. Altogether 9,500 or so distinct CDR3 sequences are present, roughly an eighth being singletons, with the ten largest covering roughly 13%. This clonotype was seen repeatedly, ten times or more. Its antigen remains unknown. Time point given: sample taken at primary tumor resection. Frozen PBMC, nontumor lung or tumor provided whole RNA, which was sequenced unsorted. Sequences were derived from lung tumor tissue, sampled at surgery. This clonotype originated in a male donor with early-stage non-small cell lung cancer.

The chain's CDR3 is CASSLGPGLWSNEQFF. In DNA form, the CDR3 reads TGTGCCAGCAGCTTAGGCCCGGGACTTTGGAGTAATGAGCAGTTCTTC. This chain uses TRBV13 with TRBJ2-1; a weak D match, TRBD2 (6 bases). Trimming removed 0 bases at V and 7 bases at J, with 16 bases between. Germline CDR1 reads PRHDT; CDR2 reads FYEKMQ (reference sequence). CDR3 length equals 16 residues.